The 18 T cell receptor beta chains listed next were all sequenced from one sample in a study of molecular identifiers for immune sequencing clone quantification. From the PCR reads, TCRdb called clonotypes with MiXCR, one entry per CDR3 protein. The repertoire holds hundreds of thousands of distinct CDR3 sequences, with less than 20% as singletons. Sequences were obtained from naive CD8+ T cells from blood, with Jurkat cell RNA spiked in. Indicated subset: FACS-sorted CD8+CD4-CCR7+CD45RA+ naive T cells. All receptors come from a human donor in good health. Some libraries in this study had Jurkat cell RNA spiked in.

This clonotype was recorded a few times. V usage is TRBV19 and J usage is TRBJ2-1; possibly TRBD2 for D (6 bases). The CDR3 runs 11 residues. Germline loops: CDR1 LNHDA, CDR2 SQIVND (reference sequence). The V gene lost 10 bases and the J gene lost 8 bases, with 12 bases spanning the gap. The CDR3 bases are TGTGCCACCACTAGCACGGATGAGCAGTTCTTC. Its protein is CATTSTDEQFF.

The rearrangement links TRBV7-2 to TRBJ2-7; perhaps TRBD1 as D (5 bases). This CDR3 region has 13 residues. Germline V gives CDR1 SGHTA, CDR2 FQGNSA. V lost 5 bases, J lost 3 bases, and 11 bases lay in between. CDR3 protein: CASSIYRNYEQYF. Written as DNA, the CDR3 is TGTGCCAGCAGCATATACAGGAACTACGAGCAGTACTTC. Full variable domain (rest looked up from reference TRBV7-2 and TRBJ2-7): GAGVSQSPSNKVTEKGKDVELRCDPISGHTALYWYRQSLGQGLEFLIYFQGNSAPDKSGLPSDRFSAERTGGSVSTLTIQRTQQEDSAVYLCASSIYRNYEQYFGPGTRLTVT.

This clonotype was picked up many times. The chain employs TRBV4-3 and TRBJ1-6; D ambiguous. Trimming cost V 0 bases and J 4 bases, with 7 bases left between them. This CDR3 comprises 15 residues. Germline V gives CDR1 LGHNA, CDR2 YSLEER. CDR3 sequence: CASSQDHGYNSPLHF. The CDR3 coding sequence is TGCGCCAGCAGCCAAGATCACGGTTATAATTCACCCCTCCACTTT.

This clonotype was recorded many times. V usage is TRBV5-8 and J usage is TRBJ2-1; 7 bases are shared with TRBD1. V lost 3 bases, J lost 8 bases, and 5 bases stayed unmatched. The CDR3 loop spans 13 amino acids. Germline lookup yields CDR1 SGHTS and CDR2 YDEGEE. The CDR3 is CASSYRGADEQFF. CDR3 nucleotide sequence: TGTGCCAGCAGCTACAGGGGAGCCGATGAGCAGTTCTTC. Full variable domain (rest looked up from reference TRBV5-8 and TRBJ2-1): EAGVTQSPTHLIKTRGQQATLRCSPISGHTSVYWYQQALGLGLQFLLWYDEGEERNRGNFPPRFSGRQFPNYSSELNVNALELEDSALYLCASSYRGADEQFFGPGTRLTVL.

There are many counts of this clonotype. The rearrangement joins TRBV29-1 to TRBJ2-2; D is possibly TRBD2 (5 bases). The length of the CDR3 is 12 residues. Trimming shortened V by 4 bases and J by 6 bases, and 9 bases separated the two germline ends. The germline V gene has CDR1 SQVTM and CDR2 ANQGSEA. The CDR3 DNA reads TGCAGCGTTGTAGAGGGATCCGGGGAGCTGTTTTTT. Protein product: CSVVEGSGELFF.

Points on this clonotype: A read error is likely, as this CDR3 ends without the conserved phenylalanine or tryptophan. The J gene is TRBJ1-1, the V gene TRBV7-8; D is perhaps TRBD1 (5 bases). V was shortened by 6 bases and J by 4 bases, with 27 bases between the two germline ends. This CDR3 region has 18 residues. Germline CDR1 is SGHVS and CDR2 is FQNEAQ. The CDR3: CASRSLRLRGRQGTEAFL. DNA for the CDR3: TGTGCCAGCAGGTCACTAAGGCTCCGGGGACGTCAGGGCACTGAAGCTTTCTTG.

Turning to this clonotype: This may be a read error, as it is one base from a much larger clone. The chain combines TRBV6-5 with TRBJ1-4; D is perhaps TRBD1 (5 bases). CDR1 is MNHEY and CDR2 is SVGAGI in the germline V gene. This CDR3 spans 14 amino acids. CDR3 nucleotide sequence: TGTGCCGGCAGGGCTACGTGGGCGGATGAAAAACTGTTTTTT. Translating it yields CAGRATWADEKLFF.

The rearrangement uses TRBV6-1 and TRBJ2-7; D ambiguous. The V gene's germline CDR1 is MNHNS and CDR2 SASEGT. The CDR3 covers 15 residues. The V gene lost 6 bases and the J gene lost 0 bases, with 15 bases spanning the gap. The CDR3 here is CASSDPGSYSYEQYF. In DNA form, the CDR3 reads TGTGCCAGCAGCGATCCCGGCAGCTACTCCTACGAGCAGTACTTC.

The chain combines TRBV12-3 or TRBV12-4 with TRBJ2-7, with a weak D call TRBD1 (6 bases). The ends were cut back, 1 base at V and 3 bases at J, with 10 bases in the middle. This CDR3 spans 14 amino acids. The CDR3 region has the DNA TGTGCCAGCAGTTTAGGGGACACAGGCTACGAGCAGTACTTC. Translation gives CASSLGDTGYEQYF.

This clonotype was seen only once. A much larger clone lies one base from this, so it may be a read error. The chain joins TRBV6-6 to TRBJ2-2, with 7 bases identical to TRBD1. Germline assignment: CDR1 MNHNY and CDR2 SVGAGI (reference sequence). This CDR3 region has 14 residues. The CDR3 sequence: CASRGPRGTGEQFF. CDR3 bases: TGTGCCAGTAGGGGGCCCCGAGGAACCGGGGAGCAGTTTTTT.

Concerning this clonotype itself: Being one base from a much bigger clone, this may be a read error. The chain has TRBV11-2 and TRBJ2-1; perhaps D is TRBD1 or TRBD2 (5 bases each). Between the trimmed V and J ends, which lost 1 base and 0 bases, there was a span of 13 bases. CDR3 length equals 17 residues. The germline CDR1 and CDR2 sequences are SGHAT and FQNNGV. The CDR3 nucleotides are TGTGCCAGCAGCTTAGGGGACCACCAGAGCTCCTACAATGAGCAGTTCTTC. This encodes CASSLGDHQSSYNEQFF.

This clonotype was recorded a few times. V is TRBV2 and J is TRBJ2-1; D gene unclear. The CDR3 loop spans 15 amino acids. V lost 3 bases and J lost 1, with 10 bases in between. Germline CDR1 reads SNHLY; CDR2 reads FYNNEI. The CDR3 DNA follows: TGTGCCAGCAGTGAGGAACGGCAGTCCTACAATGAGCAGTTCTTC. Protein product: CASSEERQSYNEQFF. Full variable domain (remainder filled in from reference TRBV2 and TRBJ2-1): EPEVTQTPSHQVTQMGQEVILRCVPISNHLYFYWYRQILGQKVEFLVSFYNNEISEKSEIFDDQFSVERPDGSNFTLKIRSTKLEDSAMYFCASSEERQSYNEQFFGPGTRLTVL.

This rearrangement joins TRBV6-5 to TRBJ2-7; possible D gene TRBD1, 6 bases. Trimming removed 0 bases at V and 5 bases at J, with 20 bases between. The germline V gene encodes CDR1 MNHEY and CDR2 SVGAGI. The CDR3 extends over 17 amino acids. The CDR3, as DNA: TGTGCCAGCAGTTACTCAAAAAAGGGGACAATGATGAACGAGCAGTACTTC. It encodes CASSYSKKGTMMNEQYF.

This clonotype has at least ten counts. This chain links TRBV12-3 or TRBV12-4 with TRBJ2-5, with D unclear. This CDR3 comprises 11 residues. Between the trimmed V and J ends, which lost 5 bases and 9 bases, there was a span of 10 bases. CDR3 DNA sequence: TGTGCCAGCAGTCCCTTGAAGGCCCAGTACTTC. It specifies CASSPLKAQYF.

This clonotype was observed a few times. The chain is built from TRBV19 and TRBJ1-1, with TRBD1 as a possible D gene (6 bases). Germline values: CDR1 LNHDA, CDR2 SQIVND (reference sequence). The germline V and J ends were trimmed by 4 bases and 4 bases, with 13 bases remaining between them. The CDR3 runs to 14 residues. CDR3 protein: CASSSKQGGTEAFF. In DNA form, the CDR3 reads TGTGCCAGTAGTAGTAAACAGGGAGGCACTGAAGCTTTCTTT.

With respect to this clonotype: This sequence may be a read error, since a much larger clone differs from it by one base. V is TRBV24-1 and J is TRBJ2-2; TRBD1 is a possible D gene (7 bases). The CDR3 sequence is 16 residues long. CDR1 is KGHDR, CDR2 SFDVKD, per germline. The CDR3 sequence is CAASDLRDRNTGELFF. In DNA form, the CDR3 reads TGTGCCGCCAGTGATTTGCGGGACAGGAACACCGGGGAGCTGTTTTTT.

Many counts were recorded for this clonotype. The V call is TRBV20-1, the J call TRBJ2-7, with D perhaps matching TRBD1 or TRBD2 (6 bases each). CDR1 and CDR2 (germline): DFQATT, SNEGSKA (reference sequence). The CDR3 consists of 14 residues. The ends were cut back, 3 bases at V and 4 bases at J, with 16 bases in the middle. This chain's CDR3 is CSARGGQSAYEQYF. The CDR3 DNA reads TGCAGTGCTAGGGGGGGACAATCGGCGTACGAGCAGTACTTC.

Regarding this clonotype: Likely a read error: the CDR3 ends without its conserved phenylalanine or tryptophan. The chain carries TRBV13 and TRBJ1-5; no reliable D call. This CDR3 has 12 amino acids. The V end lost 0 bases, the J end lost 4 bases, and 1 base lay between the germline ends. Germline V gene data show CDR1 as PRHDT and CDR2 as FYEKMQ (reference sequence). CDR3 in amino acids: CASSLGNQPQHL. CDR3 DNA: TGTGCCAGCAGCTTAGGTAATCAGCCCCAGCATCTT.